The 2 T cell receptor beta chains below were found in one sample sequenced in a study of lymphopenia after photon versus proton radiotherapy. Here immunoSEQ multiplex PCR was the method, and the copy in TCRdb shows in-frame clones only, minus some. The table has about 55,000 clones, around 84% seen once. Sequenced material: peripheral blood, taken from a patient treated with proton-based radiotherapy. The receptors here all came from a man in his 60s with pancreatic cancer.

The chain uses TRBV11-2 and TRBJ2-7; D is perhaps TRBD2 (6 bases). Germline V gives CDR1 SGHAT, CDR2 FQNNGV. There are 14 residues in the CDR3. V lost 7 bases, J lost 2 bases, and 15 bases lay in between. The CDR3 sequence: CASTSGAGTYEQYF. The CDR3, as DNA: TGTGCCAGCACCTCCGGCGCGGGGACCTACGAGCAGTACTTC. Using reference TRBV11-2 and TRBJ2-7 for the parts outside the CDR3, the full variable domain is EAGVAQSPRYKIIEKRQSVAFWCNPISGHATLYWYQQILGQGPKLLIQFQNNGVVDDSQLPKDRFSAERLKGVDSTLKIQPAKLEDSAVYLCASTSGAGTYEQYFGPGTRLTVT.

This clone was counted once. J is TRBJ2-7 and V is TRBV29-1, with 7 bases lining up with TRBD1. The CDR3 extends over 12 amino acids. Unmatched junction bases numbered 8, after V lost 7 bases and J lost 5 bases. The V gene's germline CDR1 is SQVTM and CDR2 ANQGSEA. The CDR3 here is CSAAQGRHEQYF. CDR3 sequence (DNA): TGCAGCGCCGCACAGGGGCGGCACGAGCAGTACTTC.